These T cell receptor beta chains were read from a single sample in a study of blood T cell repertoires in COVID-19. Sequencing used immunoSEQ multiplex PCR; TCRdb keeps in-frame clones, though not all of them. The table records roughly 140,000 clones, 88% of them present only once. Sequencing used peripheral blood. The receptors stem from a woman aged 50 to 65 with acute or convalescent COVID-19. CDR3s include the opening cysteine and the closing phenylalanine or tryptophan. The order of the fields is J gene, clone size, D gene, V gene, CDR3 protein, CDR3 DNA. D genes are given only for firm matches. Size values are once, few and many counts, or a class for expanded clones, and some rows have none.

>TRBJ1-6|NA|TRBD1|TRBV9
CASSATGVNSPLHF
TGTGCCAGCAGCGCGACAGGGGTTAATTCACCCCTCCACTTT
>TRBJ1-1|NA|TRBD1|TRBV18
CASSPPGQGVNTEAFF
TGTGCCAGCTCACCACCGGGGCAGGGGGTGAACACTGAAGCTTTCTTT
>TRBJ1-1|once|NA|TRBV9
CASSVAVVEGEAFF
TGTGCCAGCAGCGTAGCTGTCGTGGAGGGGGAAGCTTTCTTT
>TRBJ1-6|NA|NA|TRBV30
CAWSSLSPLHF
TGTGCCTGGAGCTCTCTTTCACCCCTCCACTTT
>TRBJ2-3|NA|NA|TRBV9
CASSVADQAQYF
TGTGCCAGCAGCGTAGCAGACCAGGCGCAGTATTTT
>TRBJ2-5|NA|TRBD2|TRBV19
CASSIPILAGGQETQYF
TGTGCCAGTAGTATCCCCATCCTAGCGGGGGGTCAAGAGACCCAGTACTTC
>TRBJ2-3|NA|NA|TRBV6-2/TRBV6-3
CASSYPPLEDTQYF
TGTGCCAGCAGTTACCCACCGTTGGAGGATACGCAGTATTTT
>TRBJ2-6|many|NA|TRBV7-9
CASSNRQAGANVLTF
TGTGCCAGCAGCAATCGACAGGCTGGGGCCAACGTCCTGACTTTC
>TRBJ2-1|NA|NA|TRBV3-1/TRBV3-2
CASSQGQYNEQFF
TGTGCCAGCAGCCAAGGCCAGTACAATGAGCAGTTCTTC
>TRBJ1-5|NA|NA|TRBV2
CASSSGHSDQPQHF
TGTGCCAGCAGTTCGGGACACTCGGATCAGCCCCAGCATTTT
>TRBJ2-7|NA|NA|TRBV6-5
CASSYFGQTGEQYF
TGTGCCAGCAGTTACTTTGGACAGACGGGGGAGCAGTACTTC
>TRBJ2-1|NA|TRBD2|TRBV7-6
CASSPQSGTTSYNEQFF
TGTGCCAGCAGCCCCCAATCCGGGACTACCTCCTACAATGAGCAGTTCTTC
>TRBJ1-5|NA|NA|TRBV19
CASSISSNQPQHF
TGTGCCAGTAGTATTAGTAGCAATCAGCCCCAGCATTTT
>TRBJ2-7|NA|NA|TRBV28
CASSFHSSYEQYF
TGTGCCAGCAGTTTCCACAGCTCCTACGAGCAGTACTTC
>TRBJ1-2|NA|NA|TRBV3-1/TRBV3-2
CASSQDRDTGPYGYTF
TGTGCCAGCAGCCAAGATAGGGACACGGGTCCCTATGGCTACACCTTC
>TRBJ1-5|NA|TRBD1|TRBV10-2
CASSEGTGFWNQPQHF
TGCGCCAGCAGTGAGGGGACAGGGTTTTGGAATCAGCCCCAGCATTTT
>TRBJ2-1|NA|NA|TRBV7-9
CASSVRGYNEQFF
TGTGCCAGCAGCGTAAGGGGTTACAATGAGCAGTTCTTC
>TRBJ2-7|NA|NA|TRBV28
CASSPNRVGSYEQYF
TGTGCCAGCAGTCCGAACAGGGTGGGCTCCTACGAGCAGTACTTC
>TRBJ1-3|NA|TRBD1|TRBV24-1
CATSAGTGSGNTIYF
TGTGCCACCAGTGCCGGGACAGGGAGCGGAAACACCATATATTTT
>TRBJ2-1|NA|NA|TRBV10-3
CASKAADGLRNEQFF
TGTGCCAGCAAGGCCGCGGATGGGTTGCGGAATGAGCAGTTCTTC
>TRBJ2-5|NA|TRBD2|TRBV27
CASSLNSASGAKKTQYF
TGTGCCAGCAGTTTAAATTCCGCTAGCGGGGCGAAAAAGACCCAGTACTTC
>TRBJ2-6|NA|TRBD1|TRBV5-6
CASSLWDRGPSGANVLTF
TGTGCCAGCAGCTTGTGGGACAGGGGGCCTTCTGGGGCCAACGTCCTGACTTTC
>TRBJ1-1|few|NA|TRBV19
CASSTFREKLTEAFF
TGTGCCAGTAGTACTTTCAGGGAAAAGCTCACTGAAGCTTTCTTT
>TRBJ2-5|NA|NA|TRBV5-4
CASSPAGLFQETQYF
TGTGCCAGCAGCCCCGCGGGCCTGTTCCAAGAGACCCAGTACTTC
>TRBJ1-4|NA|NA|TRBV29-1
CSVSREKLFF
TGCAGCGTTTCGCGTGAAAAACTGTTTTTT
>TRBJ2-4|NA|NA|TRBV27
CASRGPDTLAKNIQYF
TGTGCCAGCAGGGGCCCGGACACTCTAGCCAAAAACATTCAGTACTTC
>TRBJ2-1|NA|TRBD2|TRBV4-2
CASSQEGGGLPMGLFF
TGTGCCAGCAGCCAAGAGGGGGGGGGACTCCCGATGGGGCTGTTCTTC
>TRBJ1-5|NA|NA|TRBV12-5
CASGLADYSNQPQHF
TGTGCTAGTGGTTTGGCCGACTATAGCAATCAGCCCCAGCATTTT
>TRBJ1-5|NA|TRBD1|TRBV29-1
CSASGQGSNQPQHF
TGCAGCGCCTCGGGACAGGGGAGCAATCAGCCCCAGCATTTT
>TRBJ1-6|once|TRBD1|TRBV4-1
CASSQEGQGASYNSPLHF
TGCGCCAGCAGCCAAGAGGGGCAGGGGGCATCCTATAATTCACCCCTCCACTTT
>TRBJ1-1|NA|NA|TRBV12-3/TRBV12-4
CASSLGMNTEAFF
TGTGCCAGCAGTCTCGGGATGAACACTGAAGCTTTCTTT
>TRBJ2-1|NA|NA|TRBV18
CASSLGSGWYNEQFF
TGTGCCAGCTCACTTGGTTCAGGGTGGTACAATGAGCAGTTCTTC
>TRBJ1-6|NA|TRBD1|TRBV5-1
CASTFGQGDNSPLHF
TGCGCCAGCACCTTTGGACAGGGCGATAATTCACCCCTCCACTTT
>TRBJ1-6|NA|TRBD1|TRBV5-1
CASSFTGANSPLHF
TGCGCCAGCAGCTTTACAGGGGCGAATTCACCCCTCCACTTT
>TRBJ1-1|once|TRBD1|TRBV18
CASSFLETGGARDTEAFF
TGTGCCAGCTCATTTCTGGAGACAGGGGGCGCGAGGGACACTGAAGCTTTCTTT
>TRBJ2-1|NA|NA|TRBV5-1
CASSLVLNEQFF
TGCGCCAGCAGCTTGGTCCTCAATGAGCAGTTCTTC
>TRBJ2-7|NA|TRBD2|TRBV27
CASRRLAGGDEQYF
TGTGCCAGCAGAAGACTAGCGGGAGGGGACGAGCAGTACTTC
>TRBJ1-2|NA|TRBD1|TRBV27
CASSLTQGYYGYTF
TGTGCCAGCAGTTTAACACAGGGGTACTATGGCTACACCTTC
>TRBJ1-2|NA|NA|TRBV29-1
CSAGQNYGYTF
TGCAGCGCTGGACAGAACTATGGCTACACCTTC
>TRBJ2-2|NA|TRBD2|TRBV6-4
CASSPQGGTTAGELFF
TGTGCCAGCAGCCCCCAAGGTGGGACTACAGCCGGGGAGCTGTTTTTT
>TRBJ1-2|NA|TRBD1|TRBV6-5
CASRDRGGLYGYTF
TGTGCCAGCAGAGACAGGGGAGGTCTCTATGGCTACACCTTC
>TRBJ2-5|NA|TRBD2|TRBV5-1
CASSLAGASETQYF
TGCGCCAGCAGCTTAGCGGGGGCTTCAGAGACCCAGTACTTC
>TRBJ1-1|NA|TRBD1|TRBV6-5
CASSYFAGTGISEAFF
TGTGCCAGCAGTTACTTTGCCGGGACAGGAATATCTGAAGCTTTCTTT
>TRBJ1-2|NA|TRBD1|TRBV27
CASSLDVTGGSRGYTF
TGTGCCAGCAGTTTAGACGTGACAGGGGGCAGTCGGGGCTACACCTTC
>TRBJ2-3|few|TRBD2|TRBV15
CATSRGPSGSTDTQYF
TGTGCCACCAGCAGAGGACCTAGCGGGAGCACAGATACGCAGTATTTT
>TRBJ2-1|NA|TRBD2|TRBV5-5
CASSLEAGGWNEQFF
TGTGCCAGCAGCTTGGAAGCGGGAGGGTGGAATGAGCAGTTCTTC
>TRBJ1-6|NA|NA|TRBV9
CASSVALFSPLHF
TGTGCCAGCAGCGTAGCCCTATTTTCACCCCTCCACTTT
>TRBJ1-5|NA|TRBD1|TRBV19
CASSRTGTEVYQPQHF
TGTGCCAGTAGCCGAACCGGGACAGAAGTTTATCAGCCCCAGCATTTT
>TRBJ1-4|NA|NA|TRBV28
CASSLDINEKLFF
TGTGCCAGCAGCCTAGATATTAATGAAAAACTGTTTTTT
>TRBJ2-5|NA|NA|TRBV5-2
CASKGPTSGDFAGLGGRDQETQYF
TGTGCCAGCAAGGGGCCGACTAGCGGAGATTTCGCGGGGCTCGGGGGCCGTGACCAAGAGACCCAGTACTTC
>TRBJ1-6|NA|TRBD1|TRBV27
CASSSPGQGRNSPLHF
TGTGCCAGCAGTTCACCCGGACAGGGGAGAAATTCACCCCTCCACTTT
>TRBJ1-5|few|NA|TRBV3-1/TRBV3-2
CASSQGWGVGGNQPQHF
TGTGCCAGCAGCCAAGGTTGGGGGGTTGGCGGCAATCAGCCCCAGCATTTT
>TRBJ2-7|NA|TRBD2|TRBV19
CASSILAGGKQYF
TGTGCCAGTAGTATACTAGCGGGAGGAAAGCAGTACTTC